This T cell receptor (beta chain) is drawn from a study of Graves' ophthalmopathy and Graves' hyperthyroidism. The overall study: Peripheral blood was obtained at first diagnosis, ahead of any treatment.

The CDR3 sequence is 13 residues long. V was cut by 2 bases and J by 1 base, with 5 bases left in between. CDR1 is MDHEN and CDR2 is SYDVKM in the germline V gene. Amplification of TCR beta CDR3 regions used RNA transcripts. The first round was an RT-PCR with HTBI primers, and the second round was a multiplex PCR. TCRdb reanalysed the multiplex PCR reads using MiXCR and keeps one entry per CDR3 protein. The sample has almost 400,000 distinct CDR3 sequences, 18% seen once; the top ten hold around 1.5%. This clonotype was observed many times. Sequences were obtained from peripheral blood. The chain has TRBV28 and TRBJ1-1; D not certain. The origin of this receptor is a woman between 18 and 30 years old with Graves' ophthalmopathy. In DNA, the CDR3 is TGTGCCAGCAGTTTAATCCCGAACACTGAAGCTTTCTTT. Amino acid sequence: CASSLIPNTEAFF.